This is a list of T cell receptor beta chains from one sample in a study of blood T cell repertoires in COVID-19. The data were produced by immunoSEQ multiplex PCR, yet TCRdb's version contains in-frame clones alone and is incomplete. The data hold about 160,000 clones, with approximately 84% observed a single time. The source material was PBMCs or T cells enriched from blood (not recorded which). The receptors shown here come from a woman aged 40 to 49 with acute COVID-19. CDR3s include the opening cysteine and the closing phenylalanine or tryptophan. Fields, in order: J gene, V gene, clone size, D gene, CDR3 protein, CDR3 DNA. D genes are given only for firm matches. Size is stated for part of the rows, as once, few or many counts, or as a class when the clone is expanded.

TRBJ1-1 TRBV6-5 few TRBD1 CASSFTGGFLAEAFF TGTGCCAGCAGTTTTACAGGGGGCTTTCTGGCTGAAGCTTTCTTT
TRBJ1-4 TRBV30 - TRBD1 CACLRDRTNEKLFF TGTGCCTGTCTCCGGGACAGAACTAATGAAAAACTGTTTTTT
TRBJ2-1 TRBV3-1/TRBV3-2 - TRBD2 CASSQRNRLGEGSYNEQFF TGTGCCAGCAGCCAGCGTAATCGGCTTGGGGAGGGCTCCTACAATGAGCAGTTCTTC
TRBJ1-1 TRBV6-5 - - CASRVHQGLNTEAFF TGTGCCAGCAGGGTACACCAGGGGTTGAACACTGAAGCTTTCTTT
TRBJ2-2 TRBV5-1 once - CASSLATGELFF TGCGCCAGCAGCTTGGCAACCGGGGAGCTGTTTTTT
TRBJ1-2 TRBV11-2 - TRBD1 CASSIDRGDYGYTF TGTGCCAGCAGCATTGACAGGGGTGACTATGGCTACACCTTC
TRBJ1-1 TRBV5-1 - - CASSLVRGGLVSFF TGCGCCAGCAGCTTGGTACGGGGTGGGCTGGTTTCTTTCTTT
TRBJ2-5 TRBV20-1 - - CNCGVTQYF TGCAACTGCGGGGTGACCCAGTACTTC
TRBJ2-1 TRBV14 - - CASSQLPGGSNEQFF TGTGCCAGCAGCCAATTGCCAGGAGGTAGCAATGAGCAGTTCTTC
TRBJ2-3 TRBV11-1 few TRBD2 CASSFGLATDTQYF TGTGCCAGCAGCTTTGGACTAGCGACGGATACGCAGTATTTT
TRBJ2-1 TRBV6-6 - - CASSPRGGTGSLQGNEQFF TGTGCCAGCAGTCCACGTGGGGGGACGGGCTCTCTACAGGGGAATGAGCAGTTCTTC
TRBJ2-1 TRBV5-6 - - CASSLTSSYNEQFF TGTGCCAGCAGCCTCACAAGCTCCTACAATGAGCAGTTCTTC
TRBJ2-3 TRBV10-1 - TRBD2 CASCSGTSGPDTQYF TGCGCCAGCTGTTCCGGGACTAGCGGTCCAGATACGCAGTATTTT
TRBJ2-6 TRBV6-5 - TRBD1 CASSRQGTGANVLTF TGTGCCAGCTCCCGACAGGGTACTGGGGCCAACGTCCTGACTTTC
TRBJ2-2 TRBV3-1/TRBV3-2 once - CASSRGNTGELFF TGTGCCAGCAGCCGGGGCAACACCGGGGAGCTGTTTTTT
TRBJ1-2 TRBV5-1 - TRBD1 CASSFPGQGRDGYTF TGCGCCAGCAGCTTCCCGGGACAGGGTAGAGATGGCTACACCTTC
TRBJ1-4 TRBV10-2 - TRBD1 CASRQGVGNEKLFF TGCGCCAGCAGACAGGGGGTGGGTAATGAAAAACTGTTTTTT
TRBJ2-7 TRBV5-1 - TRBD2 CASSFGTSGRANEQYF TGCGCCAGCAGCTTCGGGACTAGCGGGAGGGCCAACGAGCAGTACTTC
TRBJ1-1 TRBV24-1 - - CATSAGGGNTEAFF TGTGCCACCAGTGCGGGGGGTGGGAACACTGAAGCTTTCTTT
TRBJ2-3 TRBV27 few TRBD2 CASRTPGLAGEFSDTQYF TGTGCCAGCAGAACGCCGGGACTAGCGGGAGAGTTCTCAGATACGCAGTATTTT
TRBJ2-7 TRBV9 - - CASSPRQDNYEQYF TGTGCCAGCAGCCCCCGACAGGATAACTACGAGCAGTACTTC
TRBJ2-1 TRBV9 - - CASSPPTYNEQFF TGTGCCAGCAGCCCCCCAACCTACAATGAGCAGTTCTTC
TRBJ2-5 TRBV5-1 - TRBD1 CASSSRTGAKTQYF TGCGCCAGCAGCTCTCGGACAGGGGCGAAGACCCAGTACTTC
TRBJ2-6 TRBV19 - TRBD1 CASSTGQGAPGANVLTF TGTGCCAGTAGTACTGGACAGGGCGCGCCTGGGGCCAACGTCCTGACTTTC
TRBJ2-2 TRBV3-1/TRBV3-2 - - CASSQGASNTGELFF TGTGCCAGCAGCCAAGGGGCATCGAACACCGGGGAGCTGTTTTTT
TRBJ2-1 TRBV4-2 once TRBD2 CASSPGLAGSSYNEQFF TGTGCCAGCAGCCCAGGACTAGCTGGGTCCTCCTACAATGAGCAGTTCTTC
TRBJ2-7 TRBV7-9 - - CASSFLGYEQYF TGTGCCAGCAGCTTCCTCGGCTACGAGCAGTACTTC
TRBJ1-2 TRBV15 - TRBD1 CATSRERSTGDIYGYTF TGTGCCACCAGCAGAGAGCGGTCGACAGGGGATATTTATGGCTACACCTTC
TRBJ2-2 TRBV10-3 - TRBD2 CAISGQLAGGRRAGELFF TGTGCCATCAGTGGTCAACTAGCGGGAGGGCGGCGTGCCGGGGAGCTGTTTTTT
TRBJ2-5 TRBV19 - - CASSIGISVQETQYF TGTGCCAGTAGTATAGGTATTTCCGTTCAAGAGACCCAGTACTTC
TRBJ1-3 TRBV6-1 few - CASSESSYSGNTIYF TGTGCCAGCAGTGAATCGTCTTACTCTGGAAACACCATATATTTT
TRBJ1-2 TRBV19 once TRBD1 CASSQQTGPQFGYTF TGTGCCAGTAGTCAGCAGACAGGGCCCCAGTTTGGCTACACCTTC
TRBJ1-2 TRBV11-2 - TRBD1 CASSSRDRAPYGYTF TGTGCCAGCAGCTCTCGGGACAGGGCGCCCTATGGCTACACCTTC
TRBJ2-2 TRBV5-1 - TRBD1 CASSPSGQGGTGELFF TGCGCCAGCAGCCCCTCGGGACAGGGTGGCACCGGGGAGCTGTTTTTT
TRBJ2-5 TRBV2 - - CASSVAGTGETQYF TGTGCCAGCAGTGTCGCTGGGACTGGGGAGACCCAGTACTTC
TRBJ2-5 TRBV9 - - CASSTGTGLETQYF TGTGCCAGCAGTACCGGGACTGGGCTAGAGACCCAGTACTTC
TRBJ2-1 TRBV5-1 - TRBD2 CASSPIGTSINEQFF TGCGCCAGCAGCCCGATCGGGACTAGCATCAATGAGCAGTTCTTC
TRBJ1-4 TRBV25-1 - - CASSPGGVEEKLFF TGTGCCAGCAGTCCGGGAGGGGTTGAAGAAAAACTGTTTTTT
TRBJ2-1 TRBV7-9 - - CASSFLTSSGEQFF TGTGCCAGCAGCTTCCTGACCTCGTCGGGGGAGCAGTTCTTC
TRBJ1-2 TRBV6-5 - TRBD1 CASSSRDRGIRGYTF TGTGCCAGCAGTTCCCGGGACAGGGGTATTAGAGGCTACACCTTC
TRBJ2-1 TRBV4-1 - TRBD2 CASSQDLGGSWGRNEQFF TGCGCCAGCAGCCAAGATCTGGGCGGGAGTTGGGGGAGGAATGAGCAGTTCTTC
TRBJ2-1 TRBV4-1 few TRBD1 CASSHGRDRGNNEQFF TGCGCCAGCAGCCACGGCCGAGACAGGGGGAACAATGAGCAGTTCTTC
TRBJ2-5 TRBV20-1 - TRBD2 CSAGGLAETQYF TGCAGTGCTGGTGGACTAGCGGAGACCCAGTACTTC
TRBJ1-3 TRBV19 - TRBD1 CASSPDRGRGNTIYF TGTGCCAGTAGCCCAGACAGGGGGCGAGGAAACACCATATATTTT
TRBJ2-1 TRBV7-9 - - CASSLASGSEFF TGTGCCAGCAGCTTAGCGTCGGGGTCTGAGTTCTTC
TRBJ1-1 TRBV5-1 once - CASSFFRNTEAFF TGCGCCAGCAGTTTTTTCAGGAACACTGAAGCTTTCTTT
TRBJ2-7 TRBV15 - - CATRKSAGLGDEQYF TGTGCCACCAGAAAGTCCGCGGGACTGGGGGACGAGCAGTACTTC
TRBJ1-1 TRBV19 - TRBD1 CASSSPGQGASEAFF TGTGCCAGTAGCTCTCCGGGACAGGGGGCATCTGAAGCTTTCTTT
TRBJ2-3 TRBV7-2 - TRBD2 CASSLDSGSVTDTQYF TGTGCCAGCAGCTTAGATAGCGGGAGTGTCACAGATACGCAGTATTTT
TRBJ2-1 TRBV2 - - CASSEAPSREQFF TGTGCCAGCAGTGAAGCCCCTAGCCGGGAGCAGTTCTTC
TRBJ2-3 TRBV7-2 few TRBD2 CASSLGLAGVGTQYF TGTGCCAGCAGCTTAGGACTAGCGGGAGTGGGAACGCAGTATTTT
TRBJ2-7 TRBV5-4 - TRBD1 CATKLLGTARGEQYF TGTGCCACCAAACTACTCGGGACAGCTCGAGGAGAGCAGTACTTC
TRBJ2-7 TRBV7-9 - - CASSLAGAYEQYF TGTGCCAGCAGCTTGGCCGGAGCCTACGAGCAGTACTTC
TRBJ2-4 TRBV20-1 - - CSASDALAKNIQYF TGCAGTGCTAGTGACGCGCTAGCCAAAAACATTCAGTACTTC
TRBJ2-1 TRBV5-6 - TRBD2 CASSLAGTRVNEQFF TGTGCCAGCAGCCTCGCCGGGACTAGGGTAAATGAGCAGTTCTTC
TRBJ1-2 TRBV20-1 - TRBD1 CSASPPRGHGYTF TGCAGTGCTAGTCCCCCCAGGGGGCATGGCTACACCTTC
TRBJ2-3 TRBV12-2 - - CASPYNSGGTDTQYF TGTGCAAGTCCCTATAACAGCGGGGGCACAGATACGCAGTATTTT
TRBJ1-1 TRBV6-5 - - CASSYFREGEAFF TGTGCCAGCAGTTACTTCAGGGAAGGTGAAGCTTTCTTT
TRBJ2-5 TRBV5-1 - TRBD2 CASSPRRTSGRRAQETQYF TGCGCCAGCAGCCCGCGCCGGACTAGCGGGAGAAGGGCCCAAGAGACCCAGTACTTC